This T cell receptor beta chain is from a study of blood T cell repertoires in COVID-19. Overall study context: PBMCs, B-cell-depleted T cells, or T cells were the source of the cDNA or gDNA that made up the material.

TCRdb's copy holds only in-frame clones and misses some; the assay was immunoSEQ multiplex PCR. The sample lists roughly 280,000 clones, around 83% occurring once. CDR3 length: 17 residues. The V gene's germline CDR1 is MNHEY and CDR2 SMNVEV (reference sequence). Trimming cost V 6 bases and J 3 bases, with 21 bases left between them. The chain has TRBV27 and TRBJ1-5; D call uncertain. The sample was peripheral blood. The clonotype comes from a man between 18 and 29 years old with active or convalescent COVID-19. The CDR3 DNA follows: TGTGCCAGCAGGACTGGGGAGTGGACGGACGTCAATCAGCCCCAGCATTTT. Translated: CASRTGEWTDVNQPQHF.